These 24 T cell receptor beta chains were sequenced from one sample in a study of neurological immune-mediated disorders. TCRdb re-called the 5' RACE reads through MiXCR, storing one row per CDR3 protein. Among 75,000 to 80,000 distinct CDR3 sequences listed, 5% to 5.5% were seen once. Sample: PBMCs. The receptor set was obtained from a woman aged 25-40 years with multiple sclerosis.

This clonotype was seen at least ten times. The rearrangement joins TRBV20-1 to TRBJ1-2; 8 bases match TRBD1. This CDR3 spans 13 amino acids. Germline V CDR1 and CDR2: DFQATT, SNEGSKA (reference sequence). With V trimmed by 4 bases and J by 9 bases, 10 bases remained unmatched. The CDR3 reads CSANQGAALSYTF. As DNA, the CDR3 is TGCAGTGCTAATCAGGGGGCCGCTCTGAGCTACACCTTC.

This clonotype was seen a handful of times. The chain has TRBV5-1 and TRBJ1-6; D gene ambiguous. The CDR3 loop spans 14 amino acids. V was trimmed by 0 bases and J by 7 bases, leaving 8 bases between them. Germline V gene sequence: CDR1 SGHRS, CDR2 YFSETQ. In nucleotides, the CDR3 is TGCGCCAGCAGCTTGGGGCAGAGAAATTCACCCCTCCACTTT. It yields the protein CASSLGQRNSPLHF.

This clonotype has at least ten counts. The J gene is TRBJ1-1, the V gene TRBV13; a possible D gene is TRBD1 (6 bases). Trimming left V 3 bases short and J 1 base short, with 6 bases between. The germline CDR1 and CDR2 sequences are PRHDT and FYEKMQ (reference sequence). CDR3 size: 13 residues. The CDR3 protein is CASSLGQNTEAFF. The CDR3, as DNA: TGTGCCAGCAGCTTGGGACAGAACACTGAAGCTTTCTTT.

This clonotype was picked up many times. The genes are TRBV7-2 and TRBJ2-3; D remains unclear. The CDR3 has 15 residues. Germline lookup yields CDR1 SGHTA and CDR2 FQGNSA. V lost 1 base to trimming and J lost 2 bases, with 10 bases between them. The CDR3 coding sequence is TGTGCCAGCAGCTTAGATTTTAGTTCCACAGATACGCAGTATTTT. It specifies CASSLDFSSTDTQYF.

This clonotype was counted only a few times. The CDR3 DNA is TGTGCCACCAGAGGTGGCAATCAGCCCCAGCATTTT. Translated: CATRGGNQPQHF. The chain joins TRBV18 to TRBJ1-5, with D unresolved. The germline V and J ends were trimmed by 10 bases and 2 bases, with 9 bases remaining between them. There are 12 residues in the CDR3. Germline V gives CDR1 KGHSH, CDR2 LQKENI.

The sample holds a few counts of this clonotype. The chain employs TRBV5-1 and TRBJ2-7; D may be TRBD2 (6 bases). CDR1 is SGHRS and CDR2 is YFSETQ in the germline V gene. The ends were cut back, 7 bases at V and 3 bases at J, with 17 bases in the middle. The CDR3 contains 14 residues. The CDR3: CASGTRPGDYEQYF. In DNA form, the CDR3 reads TGCGCCAGCGGTACCCGACCGGGGGACTACGAGCAGTACTTC.

This clonotype was seen repeatedly, ten times or more. The CDR3 sequence is CASNGTSGISLYGETQYF. The CDR3 coding sequence is TGTGCCAGCAACGGGACTAGCGGGATCTCCCTATACGGGGAGACCCAGTACTTC. This sequence joins TRBV7-9 and TRBJ2-5; TRBD2 aligns across 13 bases. The trim removed 7 bases at V and 5 bases at J, leaving 16 bases unmatched. The CDR3 loop spans 18 amino acids. Germline V gene lookup returns CDR1 SEHNR and CDR2 FQNEAQ (reference sequence).

The rearrangement uses TRBV5-5 and TRBJ2-3; 7 nucleotides agree with TRBD1. The length of the CDR3 is 14 residues. Germline assignment: CDR1 SGHKS and CDR2 YYEKEE (reference sequence). After removal of 5 bases from V and 0 bases from J, the junction contained 3 bases not matched to a gene. DNA for the CDR3: TGTGCCAGCAGTTTGACAGGGAGCACAGATACGCAGTATTTT. It is translated as CASSLTGSTDTQYF.

A note on this clonotype: One end of the junction varies from germline; a read error may be responsible. The rearrangement joins TRBV7-2 to TRBJ2-3; tentative D call: TRBD2 (6 bases). Germline loops: CDR1 SGHTA, CDR2 FQGNSA. The CDR3 contains 15 residues. CDR3 loop: CASSLDYTSTDKQYF. Written as DNA, the CDR3 is TGTGCCAGCAGCTTAGACTACACTAGCACAGATAAGCAGTATTTT.

The table lists this clonotype with many counts. The chain carries TRBV12-3 or TRBV12-4 and TRBJ2-7; tentatively, D is TRBD2 (5 bases). This CDR3 contains 15 residues. The V end was cut by 4 bases, the J end by 7 bases, with 20 bases between. The CDR3 nucleotides are TGTGCCAGCAGTTCCCTCCAACCGGGGAAGGGAGAGCAGTACTTC. Encoded protein: CASSSLQPGKGEQYF.

This clonotype was seen only a few times. CDR3 region: CASSLMGNRDRAYTDTQYF. CDR3 DNA sequence: TGTGCCAGCAGCCTAATGGGAAACCGGGACAGGGCCTACACAGATACGCAGTATTTT. The chain has TRBV6-5 and TRBJ2-3; 9 nucleotides line up with TRBD1. Germline V gene sequence: CDR1 MNHEY, CDR2 SVGAGI. CDR3 length: 19 amino acids. The V gene end was trimmed by 6 bases and the J gene end by 2 bases; junction bases not matched to a gene: 18.

Many counts were recorded for this clonotype. The V gene is TRBV5-1, the J gene TRBJ2-6; D may be TRBD1 (6 bases). The V end was cut by 4 bases, the J end by 0 bases, with 17 bases between. This CDR3 has 18 amino acids. The germline gives CDR1 SGHRS, CDR2 YFSETQ. The CDR3 sequence: CASSPTATGNSGANVLTF. Written as DNA, the CDR3 is TGCGCCAGCAGCCCAACCGCGACAGGAAACTCTGGGGCCAACGTCCTGACTTTC.

The J gene is TRBJ2-7, the V gene TRBV27; no firm D call. The CDR3 runs 13 residues. V dropped 5 bases and J dropped 6 bases, with 14 bases sitting between them. CDR1 and CDR2 (germline): MNHEY, SMNVEV (reference sequence). The CDR3 DNA is TGTGCCAGCAGTCCCCCGGGTTGCGGCGAGCAGTACGTC. This codes for CASSPPGCGEQYV.

This clonotype was observed at least ten times. This may stem from a read error, because a much larger clone lies one nucleotide away. This chain joins TRBV5-1 and TRBJ1-1; a weak D match, TRBD1 (5 bases). Trimming stripped 0 bases from V and 0 bases from J, with 6 bases between. Per the germline V gene, CDR1 is SGHRS and CDR2 is YFSETQ. There are 14 residues in the CDR3. This CDR3 is CASSLATVNTEAFF. CDR3 DNA sequence: TGCGCCAGCAGCTTGGCGACAGTGAACACTGAAGCTTTCTTT. Based on the CDR3 plus reference TRBV5-1 and TRBJ1-1, the full variable domain is KAGVTQTPRYLIKTRGQQVTLSCSPISGHRSVSWYQQTPGQGLQFLFEYFSETQRNKGNFPGRFSGRQFSNSRSEMNVSTLELGDSALYLCASSLATVNTEAFFGQGTRLTVV.

The genes are TRBV7-9 and TRBJ2-5, with TRBD1 matching 7 bases. The CDR3 contains 15 residues. CDR1 SEHNR and CDR2 FQNEAQ come from the germline V gene (reference sequence). The ends lost 3 bases at V and 2 bases at J; junction bases unmatched: 6. In DNA, the CDR3 is TGTGCCAGCAGCTTTACAGGGGTGGTACAAGAGACCCAGTACTTC. As protein: CASSFTGVVQETQYF.

This clonotype has a count of ten or more. V and J are TRBV12-3 or TRBV12-4 and TRBJ1-2, with TRBD1 as a possible D gene (6 bases). V was pared by 1 base and J by 7 bases, with 10 bases between. CDR3 length equals 13 residues. The CDR3 here is CASSLEEGGGYTF. The CDR3 DNA reads as TGTGCCAGCAGTTTAGAAGAGGGGGGTGGCTACACCTTC.

This clonotype was found many times. This rearrangement joins TRBV9 to TRBJ2-3; no clear D. The V gene's germline CDR1 is SGDLS and CDR2 YYNGEE. The CDR3 loop spans 14 amino acids. Trimming took 1 base from V and 2 from J, leaving 8 bases between them. The chain's CDR3 is CASSVQGYTDTQYF. DNA of the CDR3: TGTGCCAGCAGCGTACAAGGGTACACAGATACGCAGTATTTT.

This clonotype occurred many times. The gene calls are TRBV6-1 and TRBJ1-5; D not resolved. The germline V gene encodes CDR1 MNHNS and CDR2 SASEGT. V was pared by 1 base and J by 4 bases, with 5 bases between. The CDR3 has 13 amino acids. CDR3 sequence reads: CASSEDANQPQHF. The DNA for the CDR3 is TGTGCCAGCAGTGAAGACGCAAATCAGCCCCAGCATTTT.

Many counts were recorded for this clonotype. The rearrangement uses TRBV9 and TRBJ2-2; possibly TRBD2 for D (5 bases). This CDR3 contains 13 residues. V dropped 0 bases and J dropped 7 bases, with 7 bases sitting between them. The V gene's germline CDR1 is SGDLS and CDR2 YYNGEE. The CDR3 sequence: CASSVVEGGELFF. CDR3 DNA: TGTGCCAGCAGCGTAGTAGAGGGCGGGGAGCTGTTTTTT.

This clonotype showed up just a few times. DNA of the CDR3: TGCAGTGCTAGAGATGGGCTGACAGGGAGTAATGAGCAGTTCTTC. Its protein product is CSARDGLTGSNEQFF. This chain links TRBV20-1 with TRBJ2-1; 7 nucleotides line up with TRBD1. Per the germline V gene, CDR1 is DFQATT and CDR2 is SNEGSKA (reference sequence). The CDR3 loop spans 15 amino acids. V was pared by 0 bases and J by 7 bases, with 9 bases of the junction left unmatched.

This clonotype was detected ten times or more. V is TRBV5-1 and J is TRBJ2-2; 7 nucleotides align to TRBD2. V was clipped by 5 bases and J by 0 bases; unmatched bases: 1. The germline CDR1 and CDR2 sequences are SGHRS and YFSETQ. This CDR3 has 14 amino acids. CDR3 protein: CASRGLANTGELFF. CDR3 in DNA: TGCGCCAGCAGAGGACTAGCGAACACCGGGGAGCTGTTTTTT. Looking up the rest from reference TRBV5-1 and TRBJ2-2 gives the full variable domain: KAGVTQTPRYLIKTRGQQVTLSCSPISGHRSVSWYQQTPGQGLQFLFEYFSETQRNKGNFPGRFSGRQFSNSRSEMNVSTLELGDSALYLCASRGLANTGELFFGEGSRLTVL.

V is TRBV10-3 and J is TRBJ2-3; possible D gene TRBD1, 7 bases. Germline-derived CDR1 and CDR2 are ENHRY and SYGVKD. CDR3 length: 14 residues. With 4 bases removed from V and 5 bases from J, the gap between germline ends came to 13 bases. The CDR3 loop is CAISATGRGDTQYF. CDR3 nucleotide sequence: TGTGCCATCAGTGCGACAGGGCGGGGAGATACGCAGTATTTT.

This clonotype has at least ten counts. The chain recombines TRBV2 with TRBJ2-2, with 7 bases identical to TRBD1. This CDR3 has 14 residues. V trimming: 6 bases; J trimming: 5 bases; junction bases outside the gene matches: 6. CDR1 and CDR2 from the germline V gene are SNHLY and FYNNEI. This CDR3 reads CASRETGLTGELFF. In nucleotides, the CDR3 is TGTGCCAGCAGGGAGACAGGGTTGACCGGGGAGCTGTTTTTT.

This clonotype has ten or more counts. The CDR3 loop reads CASSEAGGGANVLTF. Written as DNA, the CDR3 is TGTGCCAGCAGTGAAGCCGGGGGGGGGGCCAACGTCCTGACTTTC. The chain links TRBV6-4 to TRBJ2-6; 7 bases align to TRBD2. The CDR3 runs 15 residues. V lost 3 bases, J lost 4 bases, and 3 bases stayed unmatched. Germline values: CDR1 MRHNA, CDR2 SNTAGT.